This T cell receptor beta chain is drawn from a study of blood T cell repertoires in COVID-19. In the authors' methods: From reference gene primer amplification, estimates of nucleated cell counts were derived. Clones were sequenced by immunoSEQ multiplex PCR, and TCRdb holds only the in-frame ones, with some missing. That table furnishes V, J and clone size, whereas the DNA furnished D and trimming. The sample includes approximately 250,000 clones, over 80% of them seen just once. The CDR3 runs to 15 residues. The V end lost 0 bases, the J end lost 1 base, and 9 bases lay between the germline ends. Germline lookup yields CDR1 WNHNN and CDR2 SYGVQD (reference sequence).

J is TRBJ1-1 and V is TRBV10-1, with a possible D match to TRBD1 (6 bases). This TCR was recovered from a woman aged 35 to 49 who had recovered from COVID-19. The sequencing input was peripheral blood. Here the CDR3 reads CASSESGGANTEAFF. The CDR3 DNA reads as TGCGCCAGCAGTGAGTCTGGGGGGGCGAACACTGAAGCTTTCTTT.